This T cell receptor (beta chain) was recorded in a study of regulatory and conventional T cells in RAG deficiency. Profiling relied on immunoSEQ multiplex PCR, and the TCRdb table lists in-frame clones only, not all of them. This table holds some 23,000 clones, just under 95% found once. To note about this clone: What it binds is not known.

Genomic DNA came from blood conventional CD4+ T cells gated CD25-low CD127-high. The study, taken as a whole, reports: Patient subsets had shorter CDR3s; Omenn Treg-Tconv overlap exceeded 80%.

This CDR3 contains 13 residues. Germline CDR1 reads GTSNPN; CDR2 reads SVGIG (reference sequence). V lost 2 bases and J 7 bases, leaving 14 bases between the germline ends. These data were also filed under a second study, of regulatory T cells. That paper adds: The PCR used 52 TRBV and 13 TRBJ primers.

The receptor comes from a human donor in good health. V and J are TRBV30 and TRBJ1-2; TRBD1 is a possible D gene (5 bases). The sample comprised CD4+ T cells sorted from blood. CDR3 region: CAWSSGGGTGYTF. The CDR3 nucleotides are TGTGCCTGGAGTTCCGGTGGAGGGACTGGCTACACCTTC.